This TCR beta chain was retrieved from a study of blood T cell repertoires in COVID-19. Study-level background: The United States, Italy and Spain supplied acute and convalescent COVID-19 samples. T cells, B-cell-depleted T cells, or PBMCs supplied cDNA or gDNA.

Trimming removed 6 bases from V and 4 bases from J; junction bases left unmatched: 10. This CDR3 is built from 16 residues. The germline gives CDR1 LNHDA, CDR2 SQIVND (reference sequence). As processed by the authors: Amplifying reference gene primers gave estimates of nucleated cell counts. Method: immunoSEQ multiplex PCR; TCRdb's copy keeps in-frame clones and lacks some. Clone size and the V and J calls come from that table; the DNA yielded D and trimming. The repertoire holds about 150,000 clones, with roughly nine tenths as singletons. This sequence was found in a woman aged 60-75 years with active COVID-19. Sequencing used peripheral blood. This chain joins TRBV19 and TRBJ2-1, with 9 bases that match TRBD2. CDR3 nucleotide sequence: TGTGCCAGTAGCCTCCTACTAGCGGGTCAGTACAATGAGCAGTTCTTC. Protein product: CASSLLLAGQYNEQFF.